These T cell receptor beta chains were read from a single sample in a study of cytomegalovirus exposure and HLA in healthy donors. The method was immunoSEQ multiplex PCR; TCRdb's version includes in-frame clones alone and lacks a portion of them. The top ten clones hold around 3.1% of a sample with some 70,000 clones, less than 80% of them seen once. Sequencing was carried out using PBMCs. Source of these receptors: a woman between 50 and 59 years old in good health and CMV-seronegative. Each CDR3 is given with its conserved first and last residue. D genes are given only for firm matches. Not every row has a clone size; where given, it reads once, few, many or a size class.

abundance	v_gene	d_gene	j_gene	CDR3aa	CDR3nt
.	TRBV4-1	.	TRBJ2-1	CASSQSLASSGNEQFF	TGCGCCAGCAGCCAATCGCTAGCGTCTTCAGGGAATGAGCAGTTCTTC
.	TRBV7-7	.	TRBJ2-5	CASSPRGDTWYF	TGTGCTAGCAGCCCTAGAGGGGACACCTGGTACTTC
.	TRBV5-1	TRBD1	TRBJ1-2	CASSPQGAEGYTF	TGCGCCAGCAGCCCTCAGGGGGCGGAAGGCTACACCTTC
.	TRBV4-3	TRBD2	TRBJ2-2	CASSRGLAGGYTGELFF	TGCGCCAGCAGCCGGGGACTAGCGGGAGGATATACCGGGGAGCTGTTTTTT
once	TRBV10-3	TRBD1	TRBJ1-3	CAIGDRGPENTIYF	TGTGCCATCGGCGACAGGGGGCCTGAAAACACCATATATTTT
.	TRBV12-5	.	TRBJ2-5	CASGLGISTQETQYF	TGTGCTAGTGGTCTCGGGATTTCGACTCAAGAGACCCAGTACTTC
.	TRBV5-1	TRBD1	TRBJ2-7	CASSSRQGGYEQYF	TGCGCCAGCAGCTCCCGACAGGGGGGCTACGAGCAGTACTTC
.	TRBV7-9	.	TRBJ2-3	CASSLPTGLGADTQYF	TGTGCCAGCAGCTTACCTACGGGTCTAGGCGCAGATACGCAGTATTTT
.	TRBV5-6	.	TRBJ1-5	CASSRQGNQPQHF	TGTGCCAGCAGCCGACAGGGCAATCAGCCCCAGCATTTT
.	TRBV28	.	TRBJ2-7	CASSLGRQDAYEQYF	TGTGCCAGCAGTTTAGGGAGGCAGGACGCCTACGAGCAGTACTTC
.	TRBV7-8	.	TRBJ1-6	CASSSRGMNNSPLHF	TGTGCCAGCAGCTCCCGGGGAATGAATAATTCACCCCTCCACTTT
.	TRBV28	.	TRBJ2-7	CASSLYRGKSSYEQYF	TGTGCCAGCAGTTTGTATAGGGGAAAAAGCTCCTACGAGCAGTACTTC
.	TRBV4-1	.	TRBJ1-1	CASSQTPGNTEAFF	TGCGCCAGCAGCCAGACCCCAGGGAACACTGAAGCTTTCTTT
.	TRBV5-6	TRBD2	TRBJ2-1	CASSLASGSTYNEQFF	TGTGCCAGCAGCTTGGCTAGCGGGAGCACCTACAATGAGCAGTTCTTC
.	TRBV7-8	.	TRBJ2-2	CASSYGRAGAIFRGELFF	TGTGCCAGCAGCTACGGCCGGGCAGGGGCGATCTTCAGAGGGGAGCTGTTTTTT
.	TRBV25-1	TRBD2	TRBJ2-5	CASSGFIAGGGETQYF	TGTGCCAGCAGCGGTTTCATAGCGGGAGGTGGGGAGACCCAGTACTTC
.	TRBV7-6	.	TRBJ1-4	CASSLAGATNEKLFF	TGTGCCAGCAGCTTAGCGGGAGCAACTAATGAAAAACTGTTTTTT
.	TRBV5-1	.	TRBJ2-7	CASGEGGAPYEQYF	TGCGCCAGCGGGGAAGGCGGGGCGCCTTACGAGCAGTACTTC
.	TRBV7-9	TRBD1	TRBJ1-3	CASSFPGTVSGNTIYF	TGTGCCAGCAGCTTCCCAGGGACAGTCTCTGGAAACACCATATATTTT
.	TRBV30	.	TRBJ2-1	CAWSVLRSQFF	TGTGCCTGGAGTGTACTTCGATCTCAGTTCTTC
.	TRBV4-1	.	TRBJ2-7	CASSQDRSGRDYEQYF	TGCGCCAGCAGCCAAGATCGGAGCGGCAGAGACTACGAGCAGTACTTC
.	TRBV5-1	.	TRBJ1-4	CASSPGTGVLNEKLFF	TGCGCCAGCAGCCCAGGGACGGGGGTGCTTAATGAAAAACTGTTTTTT
few	TRBV7-9	.	TRBJ1-1	CASGFLLSTGNTEAFF	TGTGCCAGCGGGTTCCTCCTGTCGACAGGTAACACTGAAGCTTTCTTT
.	TRBV15	.	TRBJ1-5	CATSRDVGGGEGPRPPQHF	TGTGCCACCAGCAGAGATGTGGGCGGAGGGGAAGGCCCCCGGCCGCCCCAGCATTTT
.	TRBV29-1	.	TRBJ2-3	CSVDRPGGSTDTQYF	TGCAGCGTTGATAGACCGGGCGGGAGCACAGATACGCAGTATTTT
.	TRBV12-5	TRBD1	TRBJ2-3	CASGLDTGVTDTQYF	TGTGCTAGTGGTTTGGATACAGGGGTTACAGATACGCAGTATTTT
once	TRBV14	.	TRBJ2-7	CASSPDQDGFRQGIYEQYF	TGTGCCAGCAGCCCCGACCAAGATGGTTTCCGCCAGGGGATCTACGAGCAGTACTTC
.	TRBV6-6	TRBD2	TRBJ2-1	CASSRREGLNNEQFF	TGTGCCAGCTCTCGTCGGGAGGGCCTCAACAATGAGCAGTTCTTC
.	TRBV25-1	TRBD1	TRBJ2-7	CASRAGTDSYEQYF	TGTGCCAGCAGGGCCGGGACAGACTCCTACGAGCAGTACTTC
.	TRBV15	.	TRBJ1-1	CATSRDGGARTEAFF	TGTGCCACCAGCAGAGATGGGGGGGCAAGGACTGAAGCTTTCTTT
.	TRBV6-6	TRBD1	TRBJ2-7	CASSYNRDSSYEQYF	TGTGCCAGCAGTTATAACCGGGACAGCTCCTACGAGCAGTACTTC
.	TRBV4-2	TRBD1	TRBJ2-5	CASSHLGTGITQYF	TGTGCCAGCAGCCATCTAGGGACAGGGATAACCCAGTACTTC
.	TRBV5-1	TRBD1	TRBJ2-4	CASSLGDRKNIQYF	TGCGCCAGCAGCTTGGGGGACAGAAAAAACATTCAGTACTTC
.	TRBV28	.	TRBJ1-3	CASSLSRGHGGNTIYF	TGTGCCAGCAGTTTATCGCGGGGGCATGGAGGAAACACCATATATTTT
.	TRBV6-5	.	TRBJ2-7	CASSVNLGGEQYF	TGTGCCAGCAGTGTCAACTTAGGGGGCGAGCAGTACTTC
.	TRBV5-6	.	TRBJ1-1	CASQWAGEAFF	TGTGCCAGTCAATGGGCCGGTGAAGCTTTCTTT
.	TRBV7-2	.	TRBJ1-1	CASSLIGETEAFF	TGTGCCAGCAGCTTAATAGGAGAGACTGAAGCTTTCTTT
few	TRBV19	.	TRBJ1-5	CASSPNRDINQPQHF	TGTGCCAGTAGCCCCAACAGGGACATCAATCAGCCCCAGCATTTT
few	TRBV5-1	.	TRBJ1-2	CASSREPQTNYGYTF	TGCGCCAGCAGTCGAGAGCCCCAAACTAACTATGGCTACACCTTC
.	TRBV10-3	TRBD2	TRBJ2-7	CAISEGLAGTYEQYF	TGTGCCATCAGTGAGGGACTAGCGGGGACCTACGAGCAGTACTTC
.	TRBV5-6	TRBD2	TRBJ2-3	CASSSLAGAADTQYF	TGTGCCAGCAGCTCGCTAGCGGGAGCAGCAGATACGCAGTATTTT
.	TRBV7-8	.	TRBJ2-1	CASSLEFGGSYNEQFF	TGTGCCAGCAGCTTAGAGTTCGGGGGATCATACAATGAGCAGTTCTTC
.	TRBV28	.	TRBJ1-5	CASSFQSGFFQPQHF	TGTGCCAGCAGTTTCCAATCAGGGTTCTTTCAGCCCCAGCATTTT
.	TRBV10-3	.	TRBJ1-5	CAISSYGQPQHF	TGTGCCATCAGTTCGTACGGTCAGCCCCAGCATTTT
.	TRBV6-1	.	TRBJ2-1	CASSESGVSSYNEQFF	TGTGCCAGCAGTGAGAGCGGAGTGAGCTCCTACAATGAGCAGTTCTTC
.	TRBV7-9	.	TRBJ2-7	CASSLDLPPREQYF	TGTGCCAGCAGCTTAGACCTTCCCCCGCGGGAGCAGTACTTC
once	TRBV29-1	TRBD1	TRBJ1-3	CSVGTDGFGNTIYF	TGCAGCGTCGGGACAGACGGTTTTGGAAACACCATATATTTT
.	TRBV28	.	TRBJ2-5	CASSLPQYNQETQYF	TGTGCCAGCAGTCTGCCACAGTACAACCAAGAGACCCAGTACTTC
.	TRBV29-1	TRBD1	TRBJ1-4	CSVRFQGDKLFF	TGCAGCGTTCGATTCCAGGGGGATAAACTGTTTTTT
.	TRBV13	.	TRBJ1-4	CASSGPGFANEKLFF	TGTGCCAGCAGCGGCCCAGGTTTCGCTAATGAAAAACTGTTTTTT
.	TRBV7-8	.	TRBJ2-1	CASSLKRSSYNEQFF	TGTGCCAGCAGCCTCAAGCGGAGCTCCTACAATGAGCAGTTCTTC
.	TRBV18	.	TRBJ2-1	CASSPQGMSSYNEQFF	TGTGCCAGCTCACCACAGGGGATGAGCTCCTACAATGAGCAGTTCTTC
.	TRBV30	.	TRBJ2-7	CAWGGGVSQYF	TGTGCCTGGGGTGGAGGTGTTTCGCAGTACTTC
.	TRBV5-6	.	TRBJ1-2	CASSRWDILGHGYTF	TGTGCCAGCAGCCGGTGGGACATCCTAGGGCATGGCTACACCTTC
.	TRBV19	TRBD1	TRBJ1-3	CASSIGRDRVKGNTIYF	TGTGCCAGTAGTATAGGTAGGGACAGGGTAAAAGGAAACACCATATATTTT
few	TRBV7-2	.	TRBJ1-1	CASSTGWGRMNTEAFF	TGTGCCAGCAGCACGGGGTGGGGGAGGATGAACACTGAAGCTTTCTTT
few	TRBV7-2	TRBD2	TRBJ2-2	CASSSGFAPGELFF	TGTGCCAGTAGTAGCGGGTTCGCCCCCGGGGAGCTGTTTTTT
.	TRBV28	TRBD2	TRBJ2-1	CASSQVASGRSEQFF	TGTGCCAGCAGTCAGGTGGCTAGCGGGAGAAGTGAGCAGTTCTTC
few	TRBV2	TRBD2	TRBJ2-1	CASLGLADFLF	TGTGCCAGCTTGGGACTAGCGGATTTTCTCTTC